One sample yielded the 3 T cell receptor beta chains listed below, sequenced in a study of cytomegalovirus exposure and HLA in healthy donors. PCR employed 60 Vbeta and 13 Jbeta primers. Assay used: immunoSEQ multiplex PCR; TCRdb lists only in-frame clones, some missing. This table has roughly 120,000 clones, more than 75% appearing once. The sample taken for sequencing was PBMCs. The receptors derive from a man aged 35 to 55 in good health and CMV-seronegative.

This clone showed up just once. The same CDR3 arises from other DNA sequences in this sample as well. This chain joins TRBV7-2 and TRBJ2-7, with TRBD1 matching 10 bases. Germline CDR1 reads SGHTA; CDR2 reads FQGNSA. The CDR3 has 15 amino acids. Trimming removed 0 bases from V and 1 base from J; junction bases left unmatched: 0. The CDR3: CASSLAGQGSYEQYF. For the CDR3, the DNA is TGTGCCAGCAGCTTAGCGGGACAGGGGTCCTACGAGCAGTACTTC.

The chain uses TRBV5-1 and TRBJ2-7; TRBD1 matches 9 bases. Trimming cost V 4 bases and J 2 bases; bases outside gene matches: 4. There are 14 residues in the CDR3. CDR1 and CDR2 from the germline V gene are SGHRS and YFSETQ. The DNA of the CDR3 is TGCGCCAGCAGCACGGGACAGGGAACCTACGAGCAGTACTTC. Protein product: CASSTGQGTYEQYF.

DNA for the CDR3: TGTGCCAGCTCACCTTACAGGGATGGTAATCCGCAGTATTTT. This translates into CASSPYRDGNPQYF. The chain is built from TRBV18 and TRBJ2-3; the D gene is possibly TRBD1 (6 bases). Trimming shortened V by 3 bases and J by 10 bases, and 17 bases separated the two germline ends. The CDR3 consists of 14 residues. The germline CDR1 and CDR2 sequences are KGHSH and LQKENI.